This T cell receptor (beta chain) was captured in a study of cytomegalovirus exposure and HLA in healthy donors. PCR primers comprised 60 Vbeta and 13 Jbeta primers. Some clones are missing from TCRdb's copy, which holds only in-frame ones; the method was immunoSEQ multiplex PCR. The sample holds around 100,000 clones; about 83% are singletons and the top ten take around 5.6%. With 4 bases removed from V and 0 bases from J, the gap between germline ends came to 20 bases. The V gene's germline CDR1 is SGHTS and CDR2 YDEGEE. The CDR3 totals 18 residues. Study-level findings and limits: In a later analysis, TCR association rates varied by HLA locus: DRB1 most, HLA-C fewest. In an earlier analysis, in roughly 600 donors, most V segments appeared productive either ~87% or ~30% of the time.

This clone occurred a few times. Antigen: not known. Material: PBMCs. The chain is built from TRBV5-8 and TRBJ2-4; D is uncertain. The source is a woman aged 18-29 years in good health and CMV-seropositive. The CDR3 protein is CASSDSPLQRLAKNIQYF. For the CDR3, the DNA is TGTGCCAGCAGCGACTCCCCTCTCCAGAGGCTAGCCAAAAACATTCAGTACTTC.